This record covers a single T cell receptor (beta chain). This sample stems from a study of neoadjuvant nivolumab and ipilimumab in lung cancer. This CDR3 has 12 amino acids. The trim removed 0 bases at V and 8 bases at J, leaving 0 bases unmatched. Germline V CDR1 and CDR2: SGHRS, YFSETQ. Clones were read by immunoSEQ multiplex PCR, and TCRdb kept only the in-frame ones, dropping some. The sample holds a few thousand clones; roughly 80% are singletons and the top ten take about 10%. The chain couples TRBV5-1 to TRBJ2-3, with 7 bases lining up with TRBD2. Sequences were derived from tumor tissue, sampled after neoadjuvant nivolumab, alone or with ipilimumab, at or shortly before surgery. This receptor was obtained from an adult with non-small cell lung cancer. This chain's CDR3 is CASSLERGTQYF. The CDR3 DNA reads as TGCGCCAGCAGCTTGGAGCGGGGTACGCAGTATTTT.